The 12 T cell receptor beta chains given below trace back to one sample, sequenced in a study of regulatory T cells in long-lasting Graves disease. The time point here: newly diagnosed GD, antithyroid drugs for less than 3 months. Preparation of the TCR library used RNA extracted from PBMCs. HTBI primers from iRepertoire and Arm-PCR of CDR3 regions yielded the TCR beta libraries. TCRdb reprocessed the multiplex PCR reads via MiXCR and lists one record per CDR3 protein. The sample holds 200,000 to 250,000 distinct CDR3 sequences, approximately 20% seen once. The starting material was peripheral blood mononuclear cells (PBMCs), obtained at new diagnosis, from a patient treated with antithyroid drugs. These receptors came from a female donor with Graves disease.

This clonotype was detected ten times or more. V is TRBV29-1 and J is TRBJ2-7; TRBD2 agrees at 11 bases. CDR3 length: 13 amino acids. Looked up from germline, CDR1 is SQVTM and CDR2 is ANQGSEA. V lost 5 bases to trimming and J lost 2 bases; unmatched junction nucleotides: 2. In DNA form, the CDR3 reads TGCAGCGTTTTGACTAGCGGGACCTACGAGCAGTACTTC. Translating gives CSVLTSGTYEQYF.

This clonotype came up a few times. The V gene is TRBV7-9, the J gene TRBJ2-7; D not certain. Germline-derived CDR1 and CDR2 are SEHNR and FQNEAQ (reference sequence). Trimming removed 1 base from V and 6 bases from J, with 16 bases in between. CDR3 length equals 15 residues. CDR3 region: CASSLVDGFSGEQYF. The CDR3 nucleotides are TGTGCCAGCAGCTTAGTGGACGGATTCTCCGGCGAGCAGTACTTC.

At least ten counts were recorded for this clonotype. V gene TRBV5-1 combines with J gene TRBJ2-5, with 10 bases fitting TRBD2. The CDR3 is 15 residues long. Germline V gene lookup returns CDR1 SGHRS and CDR2 YFSETQ. J was trimmed by 2 bases and V by 5 bases; bases with no gene match: 6. The CDR3 protein is CASSSGTSDQETQYF. DNA for the CDR3: TGCGCCAGCAGTTCCGGGACTAGCGATCAAGAGACCCAGTACTTC.

This clonotype has a count of ten or more. The chain's CDR3 is CASSLIGLRTEAFF. CDR3 nucleotide sequence: TGTGCCAGTAGTTTGATAGGGTTGCGAACTGAAGCTTTCTTT. This rearrangement joins TRBV19 to TRBJ1-1, with D unresolved. This CDR3 is built from 14 residues. Germline lookup yields CDR1 LNHDA and CDR2 SQIVND (reference sequence). With 5 bases removed from V and 5 bases from J, the gap between germline ends came to 15 bases.

This clonotype has ten or more counts. The chain is built from TRBV2 and TRBJ1-2; no definite D call. The CDR3 is made up of 13 amino acids. The germline V and J ends were trimmed by 2 bases and 6 bases, with 10 bases remaining between them. Germline V gives CDR1 SNHLY, CDR2 FYNNEI. CDR3 residues: CASSESRIHGYTF. The CDR3 nucleotides are TGTGCCAGCAGTGAAAGTAGGATCCATGGCTACACCTTC.

This clonotype appeared many times. The chain links TRBV20-1 to TRBJ2-2, with a tentative D call TRBD1 (6 bases). The length of the CDR3 is 13 residues. Between the trimmed V and J ends, which lost 0 bases and 5 bases, there was a span of 7 bases. Germline lookup yields CDR1 DFQATT and CDR2 SNEGSKA (reference sequence). The CDR3 DNA is TGCAGTGCTAGAGAAACAGGGACCGGGGAGCTGTTTTTT. Translating it yields CSARETGTGELFF.

V is TRBV29-1 and J is TRBJ2-7; 8 bases fit TRBD1. The ends lost 5 bases at V and 2 bases at J; junction bases unmatched: 8. The CDR3 has 14 amino acids. Germline CDR1 reads SQVTM; CDR2 reads ANQGSEA. CDR3: CSVRTTGATYEQYF. The CDR3 nucleotides read TGCAGCGTTCGAACGACAGGGGCGACCTACGAGCAGTACTTC.

This clonotype was counted at least ten times. The rearrangement joins TRBV9 to TRBJ2-3, with D possibly TRBD2 on 5 matching bases. The V and J ends lost 4 bases and 2 bases respectively, with 8 bases between them. The CDR3 runs 13 residues. Germline CDR1 SGDLS, CDR2 YYNGEE. The CDR3 DNA reads TGTGCCAGCAGCTTAGGACTCACAGATACGCAGTATTTT. Amino acid sequence: CASSLGLTDTQYF.

About this clonotype itself: Possible read error: a much larger clone is one base away. The V call is TRBV5-1, the J call TRBJ2-5; 16 bases agree with TRBD2. Germline V gives CDR1 SGHRS, CDR2 YFSETQ. V lost 4 bases, J lost 11 bases, and 17 bases stayed unmatched. This CDR3 comprises 18 residues. The CDR3 region is CASSPGLAGGPPYNEQYF. The CDR3 nucleotides read TGCGCCAGCAGCCCGGGACTAGCGGGAGGGCCTCCCTACAATGAGCAGTACTTC.

This clonotype was found many times. The V and J genes are TRBV20-1 and TRBJ1-6; the D is unclear. V was cut by 6 bases and J by 5 bases, with 11 bases left in between. The germline gives CDR1 DFQATT, CDR2 SNEGSKA (reference sequence). The CDR3 is 13 residues long. In DNA form, the CDR3 reads TGCAGTGCACGGACCGACGATAATTCACCCCTCCACTTT. Protein sequence: CSARTDDNSPLHF.

This clonotype was counted at least ten times. The rearrangement joins TRBV2 to TRBJ2-5; D ambiguous. CDR1 SNHLY and CDR2 FYNNEI come from the germline V gene. V shed 3 bases and J shed 5 bases, with 13 bases lying between them. This CDR3 contains 14 residues. CDR3 sequence reads: CASSEIGWAETQYF. In DNA, the CDR3 is TGTGCCAGCAGTGAGATCGGGTGGGCGGAGACCCAGTACTTC.

This clonotype was counted many times. The chain combines TRBV2 with TRBJ1-5, with 7 bases fitting TRBD1. Germline V gene data show CDR1 as SNHLY and CDR2 as FYNNEI. The CDR3 is 13 amino acids. With V trimmed by 6 bases and J by 5 bases, 4 bases remained unmatched. The CDR3 region has the DNA TGTGCCAGCAGGGAACAGGGGCATCAGCCCCAGCATTTT. Its translation: CASREQGHQPQHF.